The 15 T cell receptor beta chains in this list originate from one sample, sequenced in a study of radiation and T cells in renal cell carcinoma. The protocol was immunoSEQ multiplex PCR, while the TCRdb copy is restricted to in-frame clones and leaves out a portion. The sample yields some 80,000 clones, 65% to 90% seen once. The time point was: blood 2 weeks post-SBRT. Treatment in this sample: 15 Gy SBRT to primary tumor, nephrectomy 4 weeks later. The sequencing here drew on blood, taken from a patient whose treatment included radiotherapy and nephrectomy. The receptors come from a woman in her fifties or sixties with renal cell carcinoma.

The chain uses TRBV5-1 and TRBJ2-1, with D uncertain. This CDR3 has 13 amino acids. CDR1 and CDR2 from the germline V gene are SGHRS and YFSETQ. The germline V and J ends were trimmed by 0 bases and 7 bases, with 8 bases remaining between them. The CDR3 region has the DNA TGCGCCAGCAGCTTGGTTTGGGGTAATGAGCAGTTCTTC. This codes for CASSLVWGNEQFF.

The chain employs TRBV6-5 and TRBJ1-5; D uncertain. V dropped 5 bases and J dropped 1 base, with 9 bases sitting between them. The CDR3 runs to 14 residues. The V gene's germline CDR1 is MNHEY and CDR2 SVGAGI. In DNA form, the CDR3 reads TGTGCCAGCAGTCCAAATAAGAGCAATCAGCCCCAGCATTTT. Amino acid sequence: CASSPNKSNQPQHF.

The V call is TRBV30, the J call TRBJ2-2; the D is unclear. V lost 2 bases and J lost 2, with 6 bases in between. There are 13 residues in the CDR3. Germline loops: CDR1 GTSNPN, CDR2 SVGIG (reference sequence). CDR3 in DNA: TGTGCCTGGAGTTACGGTAACACCGGGGAGCTGTTTTTT. Translated, it gives CAWSYGNTGELFF. The full variable domain, with the rest looked up from reference TRBV30 and TRBJ2-2, is SQTIHQWPATLVQPVGSPLSLECTVEGTSNPNLYWYRQAAGRGLQLLFYSVGIGQISSEVPQNLSASRPQDRQFILSSKKLLLSDSGFYLCAWSYGNTGELFFGEGSRLTVL.

The chain has TRBV9 and TRBJ2-5; 11 nucleotides agree with TRBD2. Germline V gives CDR1 SGDLS, CDR2 YYNGEE. This CDR3 has 18 amino acids. V gave up 4 bases and J gave up 4 bases; unmatched junction bases: 15. CDR3 sequence (DNA): TGTGCCAGCAGCCCTATCCCCCCGGCTAGCGGGAGGTTAGAGACCCAGTACTTC. Its translation: CASSPIPPASGRLETQYF.

The chain uses TRBV18 and TRBJ1-1; 9 bases are a match to TRBD1. Trimming took 3 bases from V and 7 from J; bases not matched to a gene: 9. Germline V lookup: CDR1 KGHSH, CDR2 LQKENI. The CDR3 is 15 residues long. The CDR3 bases are TGTGCCAGCTCACCCGGACAGGGGCCGGGGTTTGAAGCTTTCTTT. Protein product: CASSPGQGPGFEAFF.

This clone has ten or more counts. The chain employs TRBV5-6 and TRBJ2-7; D call uncertain. The V end was cut by 3 bases, the J end by 3 bases, with 7 bases between. The germline gives CDR1 SGHDT, CDR2 YYEEEE. The CDR3 contains 12 residues. This CDR3 is CASSSLFYEQYF. CDR3 nucleotides: TGTGCCAGCAGCTCCCTGTTCTACGAGCAGTACTTC.

The chain links TRBV19 to TRBJ2-2; 12 bases map to TRBD1. From germline, CDR1 is LNHDA and CDR2 SQIVND (reference sequence). This CDR3 is 15 amino acids long. V lost 4 bases and J lost 8; bases outside the gene matches: 5. CDR3 nucleotides: TGTGCCAGTAGTAGCGGGACAGGGGGCGCGGGGGAGCTGTTTTTT. Amino acids: CASSSGTGGAGELFF. Variable domain in full (rest from reference TRBV19 and TRBJ2-2): DGGITQSPKYLFRKEGQNVTLSCEQNLNHDAMYWYRQDPGQGLRLIYYSQIVNDFQKGDIAEGYSVSREKKESFPLTVTSAQKNPTAFYLCASSSGTGGAGELFFGEGSRLTVL.

V gene TRBV5-8 combines with J gene TRBJ1-2, with D tentatively TRBD1 (6 bases). This CDR3 region has 13 residues. Between the trimmed V and J ends, which lost 2 bases and 3 bases, there was a span of 8 bases. CDR1 and CDR2 (germline): SGHTS, YDEGEE. The CDR3 reads CASSLQGDYGYTF. The CDR3 DNA reads as TGTGCCAGCAGCTTACAGGGAGACTATGGCTACACCTTC.

The chain is built from TRBV9 and TRBJ2-7; D might be TRBD2 (5 bases). This CDR3 has 14 residues. V lost 3 bases to trimming and J lost 3 bases, with 13 bases between them. The germline CDR1 and CDR2 sequences are SGDLS and YYNGEE. DNA of the CDR3: TGTGCCAGCAGCGCCTTCGGAGGAGGCTACGAGCAGTACTTC. Encoded protein: CASSAFGGGYEQYF.

The rearrangement joins TRBV5-6 to TRBJ2-3; D gene uncertain. CDR1 and CDR2 (germline): SGHDT, YYEEEE. This CDR3 spans 13 amino acids. Trimming left V 4 bases short and J 7 bases short, with 13 bases between. CDR3 DNA: TGTGCCAGCAGCGGCCTCCGACCCAATACGCAGTATTTT. As protein: CASSGLRPNTQYF.

The J gene is TRBJ1-6, the V gene TRBV5-1, with D unresolved. V was shortened by 4 bases and J by 8 bases, with 19 bases between the two germline ends. The CDR3 is 16 residues long. Germline V gene sequence: CDR1 SGHRS, CDR2 YFSETQ. The CDR3 loop reads CASSISSPPGDSPLHF. Written as DNA, the CDR3 is TGCGCCAGCAGCATATCCTCTCCCCCCGGGGATTCACCCCTCCACTTT.

The chain is built from TRBV19 and TRBJ1-4; 10 bases match TRBD1. The CDR3 spans 14 residues. Germline V lookup: CDR1 LNHDA, CDR2 SQIVND (reference sequence). Unmatched junction bases numbered 3, after V lost 5 bases and J lost 6 bases. The CDR3 here is CASSPDRGDEKLFF. CDR3 nucleotides: TGTGCCAGTAGTCCGGACAGGGGGGATGAAAAACTGTTTTTT.

The J gene is TRBJ1-1, the V gene TRBV18; D is perhaps TRBD1 (6 bases). Germline V CDR1 and CDR2: KGHSH, LQKENI. The CDR3 runs to 14 residues. V was trimmed by 0 bases and J by 1 base, leaving 6 bases between them. The CDR3 bases are TGTGCCAGCTCACCACCGGGACAGAACACTGAAGCTTTCTTT. Translating gives CASSPPGQNTEAFF.

The chain is built from TRBV11-3 and TRBJ2-3, with a possible D match to TRBD2 (6 bases). V was trimmed by 3 bases and J by 2 bases, leaving 12 bases between them. This CDR3 has 15 residues. Germline V lookup: CDR1 SGHNT, CDR2 YENEEA. The CDR3 loop reads CASSFSGTSTDTQYF. DNA of the CDR3: TGTGCCAGCAGCTTTTCCGGGACTTCCACAGATACGCAGTATTTT.

The V gene is TRBV4-3, the J gene TRBJ1-2; tentatively, D is TRBD1 (5 bases). In germline, CDR1 is LGHNA, CDR2 YSLEER. Trimming shortened V by 4 bases and J by 0 bases, and 12 bases separated the two germline ends. This CDR3 is 15 amino acids long. This CDR3 is CASSRGDGANYGYTF. DNA of the CDR3: TGCGCCAGCAGCCGGGGGGACGGAGCTAACTATGGCTACACCTTC.